Below, 21 T cell receptor beta chains from the same sample are listed, as sequenced in a study of breast tumors, draining lymph nodes, adjacent tissues. TCRdb called the multiplex PCR reads again in MiXCR, with one record for every CDR3 protein. The data show approximately 170,000 distinct CDR3 sequences, 30% to 35% seen once. Breast cancer patients provided tissue from their axillary draining lymph nodes. Sequencing used axillary lymph node tissue. The receptors derive from a female donor with breast cancer. Some clones in this sample may be carry-over from other donors' samples.

This clonotype was recorded many times. The rearrangement uses TRBV20-1 and TRBJ2-2; D uncertain. This CDR3 is 12 amino acids long. V lost 2 bases and J 0 bases, leaving 1 base between the germline ends. Germline V gene data show CDR1 as DFQATT and CDR2 as SNEGSKA (reference sequence). CDR3 loop: CSARTNTGELFF. For the CDR3, the DNA is TGCAGTGCTAGAACGAACACCGGGGAGCTGTTTTTT.

On this clonotype itself: One base away lies a much larger clone, so this may be a sequencing read error. The chain has TRBV3-1 and TRBJ2-7; D is unclear. The germline V gene encodes CDR1 LGHDT and CDR2 YNNKEL (reference sequence). Trimming removed 5 bases from V and 1 base from J, with 6 bases in between. There are 12 residues in the CDR3. CDR3 coding DNA: TGTGCCAGCAGCGCCTTTTCCTACGAGCAGTACTTC. As protein: CASSAFSYEQYF.

This clonotype showed up many times. The gene calls are TRBV10-3 and TRBJ2-1; 9 bases map to TRBD2. The CDR3 is made up of 15 amino acids. V was pared by 3 bases and J by 2 bases, with 2 bases of the junction left unmatched. Germline V CDR1 and CDR2: ENHRY, SYGVKD. The CDR3 coding sequence is TGTGCCATCAGTGATCTAGCGGGGACCTACAATGAGCAGTTCTTC. This codes for CAISDLAGTYNEQFF.

The chain uses TRBV2 and TRBJ2-1, with D possibly being TRBD1 (6 bases). V lost 2 bases to trimming and J lost 7 bases, with 12 bases between them. The CDR3 totals 14 residues. Germline V gene data show CDR1 as SNHLY and CDR2 as FYNNEI. The CDR3 loop is CASSEMGAGNEQFF. For the CDR3, the DNA is TGTGCCAGCAGTGAAATGGGGGCAGGGAATGAGCAGTTCTTC.

This clonotype was detected many times. The chain recombines TRBV20-1 with TRBJ2-1; 10 bases match TRBD2. V shed 5 bases and J 3 bases; nucleotides not matched to a gene: 7. The CDR3 spans 15 residues. Germline V lookup: CDR1 DFQATT, CDR2 SNEGSKA (reference sequence). The CDR3 DNA reads as TGCAGTGCTGGGGAAGGGACTAGCGTCTACAATGAGCAGTTCTTC. It translates to CSAGEGTSVYNEQFF.

This clonotype has only a few counts. With a much larger clone just one base away, this may be a read error. V usage is TRBV11-2 and J usage is TRBJ1-2; 7 bases agree with TRBD1. The germline V gene encodes CDR1 SGHAT and CDR2 FQNNGV. The CDR3 runs to 15 residues. The DNA for the CDR3 is TGTGCCGGCAGCGACCAGGACAGGAATAACTATGGCTACACCTTC. The encoded protein is CAGSDQDRNNYGYTF. Using reference TRBV11-2 and TRBJ1-2 for the parts outside the CDR3, the full variable domain is EAGVAQSPRYKIIEKRQSVAFWCNPISGHATLYWYQQILGQGPKLLIQFQNNGVVDDSQLPKDRFSAERLKGVDSTLKIQPAKLEDSAVYLCAGSDQDRNNYGYTFGSGTRLTVV.

Many counts were recorded for this clonotype. The V and J genes are TRBV6-5 and TRBJ2-7; D possibly corresponds to TRBD1 (6 bases). V lost 6 bases to trimming and J lost 2 bases, with 17 bases between them. Germline V lookup: CDR1 MNHEY, CDR2 SVGAGI. The CDR3 contains 15 residues. CDR3 bases: TGTGCCAGCAGACCCAACAGGGACCTACCCTACGAGCAGTACTTC. Its protein is CASRPNRDLPYEQYF.

The V and J genes are TRBV13 and TRBJ1-1; maybe TRBD1 (5 bases). The CDR3 sequence is 14 residues long. Germline V gene lookup returns CDR1 PRHDT and CDR2 FYEKMQ (reference sequence). The germline V and J ends were trimmed by 5 bases and 0 bases, with 10 bases remaining between them. The CDR3 protein is CASSPRALNTEAFF. CDR3 DNA sequence: TGTGCCAGCAGCCCCAGGGCCCTGAACACTGAAGCTTTCTTT.

In this sample, this clonotype turned up many times. This sequence joins TRBV2 and TRBJ2-7; tentative D call: TRBD2 (6 bases). V lost 6 bases and J lost 0, with 15 bases in between. This CDR3 comprises 15 residues. Germline V lookup: CDR1 SNHLY, CDR2 FYNNEI. The CDR3 is CASSYPAGSSYEQYF. CDR3 DNA sequence: TGTGCCAGCAGCTACCCAGCGGGCAGCTCCTACGAGCAGTACTTC.

This clonotype has more than one count but fewer than ten. The CDR3 DNA reads as TGTGCCAGCAGTTTCCTCGGAGTAGGGAGTGGCTACACCTTC. It specifies CASSFLGVGSGYTF. The rearrangement uses TRBV28 and TRBJ1-2, with D hard to call. Germline V lookup: CDR1 MDHEN, CDR2 SYDVKM. This CDR3 contains 14 residues. The V end was cut by 3 bases, the J end by 7 bases, with 15 bases between.

This clonotype was observed many times. The rearrangement uses TRBV5-1 and TRBJ2-2; 10 bases map to TRBD1. Per the germline V gene, CDR1 is SGHRS and CDR2 is YFSETQ. The CDR3 consists of 16 residues. Trimming took 5 bases from V and 5 from J; bases not matched to a gene: 9. The CDR3: CASRLFVGQGTGELFF. In DNA, the CDR3 is TGCGCCAGCAGGCTCTTTGTGGGACAGGGGACCGGGGAGCTGTTTTTT.

Turning to this clonotype: This likely comes from a read error, as the CDR3 has no conserved phenylalanine or tryptophan at its end. This rearrangement joins TRBV29-1 to TRBJ2-1; no reliable D call. Trimming left V 7 bases short and J 3 bases short, with 22 bases between. Germline V lookup: CDR1 SQVTM, CDR2 ANQGSEA. This CDR3 spans 16 amino acids. The CDR3, as DNA: TGCAGCGCCCGTCACCATACAGAAAGCCACTACAATGAGCAGTTCATC. This translates into CSARHHTESHYNEQFI.

The chain carries TRBV3-1 and TRBJ1-3; no definite D call. V was pared by 0 bases and J by 2 bases, with 8 bases between. Germline loops: CDR1 LGHDT, CDR2 YNNKEL (reference sequence). CDR3 size: 15 residues. CDR3 sequence reads: CASSQEVGTGNTIYF. The CDR3 coding sequence is TGTGCCAGCAGCCAAGAGGTTGGGACTGGAAACACCATATATTTT.

This clonotype showed up many times. This chain connects TRBV6-1 to TRBJ2-2; 11 bases align to TRBD1. Germline V gene lookup returns CDR1 MNHNS and CDR2 SASEGT. The CDR3 totals 16 residues. With 5 bases clipped from V and 6 bases from J, the junction kept 8 bases outside the gene matches. For the CDR3, the DNA is TGTGCCAGCAGTCCCCACGGACAGGGGGCGCCCGGGGAGCTGTTTTTT. This gives the protein CASSPHGQGAPGELFF.

By proportion, this clonotype is medium-sized. This CDR3 is CSAFTAGAEQYF. The DNA of the CDR3 is TGCAGTGCTTTTACCGCAGGGGCCGAGCAGTACTTC. This chain joins TRBV20-1 and TRBJ2-7; D may be TRBD1 (6 bases). Germline loops: CDR1 DFQATT, CDR2 SNEGSKA (reference sequence). The CDR3 extends over 12 amino acids. The V gene lost 5 bases and the J gene lost 6 bases, with 14 bases spanning the gap.

At least ten counts were recorded for this clonotype. The gene calls are TRBV9 and TRBJ2-7; no firm D call. V gave up 3 bases and J gave up 8 bases, with 9 bases separating them. Germline CDR1 reads SGDLS; CDR2 reads YYNGEE. The CDR3 sequence is 11 residues long. Written as DNA, the CDR3 is TGTGCCAGCAGCGCCTATGGGAAGCAGTACTTC. The encoded protein is CASSAYGKQYF.

This clonotype was recorded many times. The gene calls are TRBV10-3 and TRBJ2-2; either TRBD1 or TRBD2 may supply D (7 bases each). Germline CDR1 reads ENHRY; CDR2 reads SYGVKD. V gave up 9 bases and J gave up 4 bases, with 12 bases separating them. There are 13 residues in the CDR3. The CDR3 spells CAISGGGTGELFF. CDR3 nucleotides: TGTGCCATTTCAGGGGGGGGCACCGGGGAGCTGTTTTTT.

This clonotype was counted ten times or more. V usage is TRBV11-3 and J usage is TRBJ2-7; 7 bases are a match to TRBD2. Trimming at V came to 6 bases and at J to 8 bases, leaving 13 bases not matched to a gene. CDR3 length equals 14 residues. Germline V gene lookup returns CDR1 SGHNT and CDR2 YENEEA. This CDR3 reads CASRSIGLGIKQYF. DNA for the CDR3: TGTGCCAGCAGATCTATCGGACTAGGGATAAAGCAGTACTTC.

In its sample, this clonotype was seen once. The chain has TRBV6-4 and TRBJ2-5; maybe TRBD1 (6 bases). The CDR3 has 13 amino acids. The V gene's germline CDR1 is MRHNA and CDR2 SNTAGT. The germline V and J ends were trimmed by 8 bases and 5 bases, with 15 bases remaining between them. The CDR3 DNA reads TGTGCCAGCTACCCTGGGGGCCCCGAGACCCAGTACTTC. Encoded protein: CASYPGGPETQYF.

The chain has TRBV10-1 and TRBJ2-3; weak D call: TRBD2 (5 bases). The CDR3 spans 17 residues. V lost 4 bases, J lost 2 bases, and 19 bases lay in between. Germline-derived CDR1 and CDR2 are WNHNN and SYGVQD (reference sequence). CDR3 sequence: CASSAKPGVADTDTQYF. DNA of the CDR3: TGCGCCAGCAGTGCAAAACCCGGGGTAGCAGACACAGATACGCAGTATTTT.

This clonotype was recorded many times. The chain couples TRBV7-2 to TRBJ2-1; D possibly corresponds to TRBD2 (6 bases). The germline V gene has CDR1 SGHTA and CDR2 FQGNSA. The CDR3 runs 13 residues. Trimming removed 7 bases at V and 9 bases at J, with 16 bases between. CDR3 residues: CASTARERGEQFF. The CDR3 bases are TGTGCCAGCACCGCCCGGGAGAGGGGTGAGCAGTTCTTC.